Here is one TCR beta chain with its context. The read finishes 3 residues shy of the CDR3 end, and the germline J gene is used to complete it. TCRdb keeps only in-frame clones here, not all; method: immunoSEQ multiplex PCR. Its listing shows under 30,000 clones. Germline loops: CDR1 SGHRS, CDR2 YFSETQ. The CDR3 has 14 amino acids. V trimming: 4 bases; J trimming: 2 bases; junction bases outside the gene matches: 5. All participants had a single incident cervical HPV16 infection, and prevalent HPV16 infections were excluded. This sample is part of a study of T cells in women clearing cervical HPV infection. Study summary: Cases were women with histologically confirmed HPV16-related CIN3 or worse, including a couple of invasive cancers.

This sequence was found in a woman aged 18-69 years with a cervical HPV16 infection that either progressed to CIN3+ or cleared (not recorded which). Sequencing was performed on blood buffy coat. The chain combines TRBV5-1 with TRBJ1-1; 7 bases fit TRBD1. CDR3 residues: CASSRDSFNTEAFF. Incomplete CDR3 DNA: TGCGCCAGCAGCAGGGACAGTTTCAACACTGAA. Filled out from reference TRBV5-1 and TRBJ1-1, the complete variable domain reads KAGVTQTPRYLIKTRGQQVTLSCSPISGHRSVSWYQQTPGQGLQFLFEYFSETQRNKGNFPGRFSGRQFSNSRSEMNVSTLELGDSALYLCASSRDSFNTEAFFGQGTRLTVV.